These 4 T cell receptor beta chains were all obtained from the same sample, sequenced in a study of patients and donors after allogeneic stem cell transplantation. TCRdb analysed the RT-PCR reads with MiXCR anew, one entry per CDR3 protein. Found here are fewer than 250,000 distinct CDR3 sequences, around 14% of them singletons; the top ten hold 9.5% to 13%. The specimen sequenced was blood, either unsorted or a sorted T cell fraction (not recorded which). Receptors originate from a human donor who was either an allogeneic HSCT recipient or a stem cell or donor lymphocyte infusion donor (not recorded which). It is not recorded whose cells these are; they may come from a transplant donor.

This clonotype occurred a few times. This chain connects TRBV11-3 to TRBJ2-5, with D hard to call. This CDR3 is built from 16 residues. From germline, CDR1 is SGHNT and CDR2 YENEEA. V was cut by 1 base and J by 1 base, with 13 bases left in between. CDR3 region: CASSLARFSGQETQYF. The CDR3 bases are TGTGCCAGCAGCTTAGCTCGGTTTTCGGGCCAAGAGACCCAGTACTTC.

Ten or more counts support this clonotype. The rearrangement links TRBV5-1 to TRBJ2-1; no clear D. V was pared by 3 bases and J by 9 bases, with 13 bases between. From germline, CDR1 is SGHRS and CDR2 YFSETQ. This CDR3 spans 13 amino acids. CDR3 DNA sequence: TGCGCCAGCAGCTCGGACGGTCCAGGTGAGCAGTTCTTC. The encoded protein is CASSSDGPGEQFF.

At least ten counts were recorded for this clonotype. The V gene is TRBV15, the J gene TRBJ2-1, with TRBD1 identical over 9 bases. V gave up 5 bases and J gave up 10 bases; unmatched junction bases: 9. The germline CDR1 and CDR2 sequences are LNHNV and YYDKDF (reference sequence). CDR3 length: 14 residues. The CDR3 loop is CATSGRDRADEQFF. The CDR3 DNA reads as TGTGCCACCAGCGGCCGGGACAGGGCAGACGAGCAGTTCTTC.

The rearrangement links TRBV6-1 to TRBJ2-7; D tentatively fits TRBD1 or TRBD2 (5 bases each). Germline V lookup: CDR1 MNHNS, CDR2 SASEGT. There are 13 residues in the CDR3. The V and J ends lost 5 bases and 6 bases respectively, with 14 bases between them. The CDR3 here is CASSPYPGGEQYF. The CDR3 DNA reads as TGTGCCAGCAGTCCCTACCCTGGGGGCGAGCAGTACTTC.